Shown below are 24 T cell receptor beta chains from a single sample sequenced in a study of cytomegalovirus exposure and HLA in healthy donors. The study ran its PCR with 60 Vbeta and 13 Jbeta primers. TCRdb's table, derived via immunoSEQ multiplex PCR, lists solely in-frame clones and lacks some. The sample carries 100,000 to 150,000 clones, about 80% recorded once. The sequenced sample consisted of PBMCs. The origin of the receptors is a female donor in good health and CMV-seropositive.

The chain carries TRBV5-1 and TRBJ1-4; a weak D match, TRBD1 (5 bases). Germline CDR1 reads SGHRS; CDR2 reads YFSETQ. Trimming stripped 0 bases from V and 5 bases from J, with 8 bases between. This CDR3 spans 14 amino acids. The CDR3, as DNA: TGCGCCAGCAGCTTGGAGGCAGGGAATGAAAAACTGTTTTTT. Protein product: CASSLEAGNEKLFF.

The gene calls are TRBV18 and TRBJ2-1; 7 positions match TRBD2. V trimming: 3 bases; J trimming: 0 bases; junction bases outside the gene matches: 5. This CDR3 region has 16 residues. From germline, CDR1 is KGHSH and CDR2 LQKENI. The CDR3 DNA is TGTGCCAGCTCACCTCTGCGGGGGAGCTCCTACAATGAGCAGTTCTTC. Its translation is CASSPLRGSSYNEQFF.

This clone was seen a handful of times. The CDR3 region is CASSQGGVDYGYTF. In DNA form, the CDR3 reads TGTGCCAGCAGCCAAGGGGGGGTAGACTATGGCTACACCTTC. The chain is built from TRBV14 and TRBJ1-2, with a possible D match to TRBD1 (5 bases). The CDR3 is 14 residues long. Germline CDR1 SGHDN, CDR2 FVKESK. V was trimmed by 1 base and J by 3 bases, leaving 9 bases between them.

CDR3 nucleotide sequence: TGTGCCAGCAGCGGTGGGCCAGGAGAGACCCAGTACTTC. Translation gives CASSGGPGETQYF. V gene TRBV2 combines with J gene TRBJ2-5, with D unresolved. The germline V and J ends were trimmed by 6 bases and 4 bases, with 12 bases remaining between them. CDR3 length equals 13 residues. Germline CDR1 and CDR2: SNHLY and FYNNEI.

The DNA for the CDR3 is TGTGCCAGCAGCTTAGTAGGCGGAATGAACACTGAAGCTTTCTTT. Translated: CASSLVGGMNTEAFF. The chain carries TRBV7-9 and TRBJ1-1; D call uncertain. V was cut by 1 base and J by 0 bases, with 9 bases left in between. The CDR3 is 15 amino acids. In germline, CDR1 is SEHNR, CDR2 FQNEAQ (reference sequence).

The chain has TRBV10-1 and TRBJ1-5, with 7 bases lining up with TRBD1. The germline V gene encodes CDR1 WNHNN and CDR2 SYGVQD (reference sequence). The CDR3 is 16 amino acids. V dropped 2 bases and J dropped 3; count of bases not matched to a gene: 7. CDR3 nucleotide sequence: TGCGCCAGCAGTGAGAAGGACAGGTGCCCCAATCAGCCCCAGCATTTT. This codes for CASSEKDRCPNQPQHF.

The CDR3 sequence is CASRGLLLDTQYF. As DNA, the CDR3 is TGTGCCAGCAGGGGACTACTCTTAGATACGCAGTATTTT. The chain links TRBV6-1 to TRBJ2-3, with 7 bases identical to TRBD2. V gave up 6 bases and J gave up 5 bases; unmatched junction bases: 5. This CDR3 contains 13 residues. Germline loops: CDR1 MNHNS, CDR2 SASEGT.

This clone occurred once. The V and J genes are TRBV28 and TRBJ2-3; TRBD1 agrees at 7 bases. The CDR3 loop spans 16 amino acids. V was clipped by 5 bases and J by 1 base; unmatched bases: 9. Germline CDR1 MDHEN, CDR2 SYDVKM. The CDR3 sequence: CASSGQGTVRTDTQYF. CDR3 nucleotide sequence: TGTGCCAGCAGTGGACAAGGGACAGTTCGCACAGATACGCAGTATTTT.

V and J are TRBV28 and TRBJ1-5; 9 bases line up with TRBD1. The V segment lost 6 bases and the J segment 6 bases; nucleotides outside the gene matches: 6. This CDR3 contains 14 residues. CDR1 is MDHEN, CDR2 SYDVKM, per germline. DNA for the CDR3: TGTGCCAGCAGAACCGGGACAGGGTTTCAGCCCCAGCATTTT. Protein product: CASRTGTGFQPQHF.

The chain links TRBV9 to TRBJ1-1, with a weak D call TRBD1 (6 bases). The germline V gene encodes CDR1 SGDLS and CDR2 YYNGEE. CDR3 size: 16 residues. Trimming stripped 3 bases from V and 4 bases from J, with 19 bases between. CDR3 region: CASSGSWGLRGTEAFF. In DNA form, the CDR3 reads TGTGCCAGCAGCGGCAGTTGGGGGCTCCGTGGCACTGAAGCTTTCTTT. The whole variable domain, remainder taken from reference TRBV9 and TRBJ1-1, is DSGVTQTPKHLITATGQRVTLRCSPRSGDLSVYWYQQSLDQGLQFLIQYYNGEERAKGNILERFSAQQFPDLHSELNLSSLELGDSALYFCASSGSWGLRGTEAFFGQGTRLTVV.

J is TRBJ1-2 and V is TRBV30; D gene uncertain. V gave up 0 bases and J gave up 5 bases, with 10 bases separating them. The V gene's germline CDR1 is GTSNPN and CDR2 SVGIG (reference sequence). CDR3 length: 13 amino acids. The DNA of the CDR3 is TGTGCCTGGAGTGTACGAGGGCCATATGGCTACACCTTC. Encoded protein: CAWSVRGPYGYTF.

The sample holds a few counts of this clone. The genes are TRBV6-5 and TRBJ1-1; TRBD1 agrees at 7 bases. V was pared by 1 base and J by 4 bases, with 6 bases of the junction left unmatched. The CDR3 has 15 residues. Per the germline V gene, CDR1 is MNHEY and CDR2 is SVGAGI. The CDR3 DNA is TGTGCCAGCAGTTACTTGGGGACAGATATCACTGAAGCTTTCTTT. Translating it yields CASSYLGTDITEAFF.

The rearrangement links TRBV5-1 to TRBJ2-3, with 11 bases that match TRBD2. J lost 3 bases, V lost 2 bases, and 5 bases had no gene match. CDR1 SGHRS and CDR2 YFSETQ come from the germline V gene. The CDR3 length is 16 residues. This CDR3 reads CASSFGLAGGTDTQYF. The CDR3 DNA is TGCGCCAGCAGCTTCGGGCTAGCGGGGGGAACAGATACGCAGTATTTT.

V gene TRBV6-5 combines with J gene TRBJ1-6, with D hard to call. Germline V CDR1 and CDR2: MNHEY, SVGAGI. The CDR3 loop spans 15 amino acids. The ends were cut back, 0 bases at V and 4 bases at J, with 7 bases in the middle. The CDR3 DNA follows: TGTGCCAGCAGTTACTCAGGAGAGTATAATTCACCCCTCCACTTT. It specifies CASSYSGEYNSPLHF.

This clone was recorded once. V is TRBV6-5 and J is TRBJ2-5; D is perhaps TRBD2 (5 bases). The J call may be faulty, since TRBJ2-7 better matches the DNA end. The germline V gene has CDR1 MNHEY and CDR2 SVGAGI. The CDR3 length is 16 residues. The CDR3 region is CASSYGRGRRSYEQYF. CDR3 DNA: TGTGCCAGCAGTTACGGTCGGGGTCGGCGCTCCTACGAGCAGTACTTC.

The V and J genes are TRBV5-1 and TRBJ1-2; D is undetermined. This CDR3 comprises 16 residues. Deletions cut 0 bases from V and 0 bases from J, with 12 bases between. The germline CDR1 and CDR2 sequences are SGHRS and YFSETQ. CDR3 sequence (DNA): TGCGCCAGCAGCTTGGGCGCGGGGTCCGCTAACTATGGCTACACCTTC. This gives the protein CASSLGAGSANYGYTF.

The chain uses TRBV5-1 and TRBJ1-6; the match to TRBD1 covers 9 bases. V shed 0 bases and J 9 bases; nucleotides not matched to a gene: 10. The germline gives CDR1 SGHRS, CDR2 YFSETQ. This CDR3 region has 17 residues. The CDR3 sequence: CASSLVTQGQGFSPLHF. CDR3 DNA: TGCGCCAGCAGCTTGGTCACCCAGGGACAGGGTTTTTCACCCCTCCACTTT.

This rearrangement joins TRBV2 to TRBJ1-4; TRBD1 might be the D (5 bases). Trimming cost V 7 bases and J 5 bases, with 11 bases left between them. CDR1 and CDR2 from the germline V gene are SNHLY and FYNNEI. This CDR3 region has 13 residues. The CDR3 reads CASTGTWNEKLFF. The CDR3 bases are TGTGCCAGCACGGGGACTTGGAATGAAAAACTGTTTTTT.

V is TRBV6-6 and J is TRBJ1-1; no firm D call. Germline V gene sequence: CDR1 MNHNY, CDR2 SVGAGI (reference sequence). CDR3 length: 15 amino acids. Deletions cut 2 bases from V and 4 bases from J, with 14 bases between. The DNA of the CDR3 is TGTGCCAGCAGTTACCCGGACGGGCGGGTCACTGAAGCTTTCTTT. Protein sequence: CASSYPDGRVTEAFF.

V gene TRBV6-1 combines with J gene TRBJ2-7; 8 nucleotides agree with TRBD2. The CDR3 extends over 13 amino acids. CDR1 is MNHNS, CDR2 SASEGT, per germline. V lost 7 bases to trimming and J lost 2 bases; unmatched junction nucleotides: 4. CDR3 protein: CASTPGGAYEQYF. CDR3 in DNA: TGTGCCAGCACCCCGGGGGGGGCCTACGAGCAGTACTTC.

This clone came up once. The chain has TRBV27 and TRBJ2-2, with TRBD1 identical over 8 bases. V was pared by 3 bases and J by 7 bases, with 7 bases of the junction left unmatched. Germline lookup yields CDR1 MNHEY and CDR2 SMNVEV (reference sequence). CDR3 length equals 15 residues. CDR3 protein: CASSFAGQGGGELFF. CDR3 nucleotides: TGTGCCAGCAGTTTCGCTGGACAGGGCGGCGGGGAGCTGTTTTTT.

The chain couples TRBV19 to TRBJ1-1; D is unclear. Trimming left V 5 bases short and J 7 bases short, with 11 bases between. CDR1 and CDR2 from the germline V gene are LNHDA and SQIVND (reference sequence). CDR3 length: 12 amino acids. CDR3 residues: CASSFIGGEAFF. CDR3 in DNA: TGTGCCAGTAGTTTTATTGGCGGTGAAGCTTTCTTT.

V gene TRBV28 combines with J gene TRBJ1-5; possible D gene TRBD1, 6 bases. Per germline, CDR1 MDHEN and CDR2 SYDVKM. V lost 5 bases and J 3 bases, leaving 14 bases between the germline ends. The CDR3 covers 15 residues. The CDR3 DNA reads as TGTGCCAGCAGTGTCCTTGGGGGCTCCAATCAGCCCCAGCATTTT. Translation gives CASSVLGGSNQPQHF. Drawing the rest from reference TRBV28 and TRBJ1-5, the complete variable domain is DVKVTQSSRYLVKRTGEKVFLECVQDMDHENMFWYRQDPGLGLRLIYFSYDVKMKEKGDIPEGYSVSREKKERFSLILESASTNQTSMYLCASSVLGGSNQPQHFGDGTRLSIL.

This chain uses TRBV27 with TRBJ2-7; tentative D call: TRBD2 (7 bases). The V gene's germline CDR1 is MNHEY and CDR2 SMNVEV (reference sequence). The CDR3 totals 15 residues. V was cut by 2 bases and J by 7 bases, with 18 bases left in between. The CDR3, as DNA: TGTGCCAGCAGTTTAGGTATGGGGGGGCTTAGGGAGCAGTACTTC. Translating gives CASSLGMGGLREQYF.